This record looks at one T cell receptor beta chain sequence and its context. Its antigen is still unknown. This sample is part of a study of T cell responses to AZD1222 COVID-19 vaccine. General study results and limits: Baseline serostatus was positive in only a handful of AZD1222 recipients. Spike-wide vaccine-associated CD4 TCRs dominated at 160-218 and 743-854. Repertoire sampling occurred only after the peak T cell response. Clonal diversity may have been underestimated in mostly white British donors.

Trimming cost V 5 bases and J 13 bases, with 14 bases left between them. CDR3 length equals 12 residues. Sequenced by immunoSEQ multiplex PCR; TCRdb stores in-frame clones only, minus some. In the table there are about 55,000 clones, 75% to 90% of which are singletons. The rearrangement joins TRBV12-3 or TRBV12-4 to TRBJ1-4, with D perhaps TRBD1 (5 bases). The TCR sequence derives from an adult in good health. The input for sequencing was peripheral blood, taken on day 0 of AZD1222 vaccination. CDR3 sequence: CASSLDNRGLFF. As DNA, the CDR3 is TGTGCCAGCAGTCTAGACAATAGGGGACTGTTTTTT.